This T cell receptor (beta chain) was sequenced in a study of CD8+ T cells in alopecia areata (dated by TCRdb to 2016 to 2019). In terms of the full investigation: The treated patients, all with moderate-to-severe alopecia areata, were enrolled in an open-label pilot trial of oral tofacitinib given at 5 to 10 mg twice daily. The SALT score, which quantifies the percentage of affected scalp surface area, was used to measure disease severity in treated patients. In humans, TCRbeta sequencing was performed on scalp tissue and on sorted CD4+ and CD8+ peripheral blood T cells from healthy controls and from patients with patchy or totalis/universalis alopecia areata. RNA came from the PAXgene miRNA kit for fixed scalp, the miRNeasy kit for PBMCs, and the RNeasy kit for mouse skin. In both human patients and the C3H/HeJ mouse model, the study applied high-throughput TCRbeta sequencing to look at T cell clonal expansion in alopecia areata. Patients received tofacitinib for 6 to 18 months and were then followed off drug for 6 months to check for delayed response and recurrence. Scalp clonality was compared across normal scalp (n=4), patchy alopecia areata scalp (n=8), and alopecia totalis/universalis scalp (n=8). Patients on tofacitinib were biopsied at baseline and after 4 and 24 weeks of treatment, and several of the patients also had a later scalp biopsy. immunoSEQ multiplex PCR using 35 Vbeta forward primers and 13 Jbeta reverse primers was used to amplify TCRbeta CDR3 regions.

Turning to this clone: Which antigen it targets is not known. Base qualities are not at hand, and no much larger clone is one base apart.

Libraries were constructed by the immunoSEQ multiplex PCR assay. RNA was extracted from all samples and reverse transcribed into cDNA, which served as template for TCR sequencing. SuperScript III was used for first-strand cDNA synthesis, primed with a 2:1 mix of oligo-dT and random hexamers. A synthetic immune receptor repertoire was used to measure amplification bias, and any remaining bias was corrected computationally. In the authors' own workflow: Raw reads were preprocessed to remove errors, and CDR3 was defined by IMGT conventions from the conserved cysteine to phenylalanine. Clonality was calculated as 1 minus Shannon entropy normalized by log2 of the number of productive unique TCRs. Whether each scalp clone was CD4 or CD8 was inferred by checking scalp TCRbeta sequences against the CD4 and CD8 repertoires from sorted blood. This immuneACCESS table, as held by TCRdb, lists in-frame sequences with V and J called but not all clones. Of the missing ones, under half trace to an unresolved V gene in checked studies; the others have no known cause. V, J and clone size reflect that table, while D and trimming were determined from the DNA. Recorded for this sample are more than 150,000 clones; approximately 50% of them occurred a single time. The top ten constitute about a tenth of the sample.

V gives up 0 bases and J gives up 0 bases, and the segment between their germline ends measures 14 bases. CDR1 SEHNR and CDR2 FQNEAQ were looked up in the germline V gene (reference sequence). Spanning cysteine to phenylalanine, the CDR3 consists of 17 amino acids. Only CDR3 DNA is held: 51 bases, read in frame from base 1. Here is what the overall study found, with its caveats: Tofacitinib significantly decreased scalp clonality and the number of expanded CD8+ clones among the top 100 scalp clones. Because the treated cohort was small and had just a single nonresponder, larger studies are needed to establish links between baseline CD8+ expansion and response. Many expanded lesional clones persisted in scalp and blood during tofacitinib treatment, which may partly explain relapse after stopping treatment. Resident alphabeta T cells in normal human skin are also sequenced, complicating scalp TCR repertoire analysis, unlike mouse skin dominated by gammadelta T cells. Compared with normal scalp, lesional scalp, particularly in alopecia totalis/universalis, had higher clonality and more expanded CD8+ clones, which suggests antigenic drive. Shared TCR sequences between patients were less evident than in mice, which may be partly attributable to HLA diversity in the patient population.

The treatment or condition label on this specimen signifies: oral pan-JAK inhibitor, 5-10 mg twice daily. Lesional scalp punch biopsies and peripheral blood were collected from alopecia areata patients. After PBMCs were isolated by density centrifugation and stained for CD3, CD4 and CD8, a FACSAria was used to sort CD4+ and CD8+ T cells. This sequence was found in a human donor with alopecia areata. The V and J segments used are TRBV7-9 and TRBJ2-5, with the D gene call left open. The starting material was CD8+ T cells sorted from blood, obtained at approximately week 52, from a patient treated with tofacitinib. The CDR3 here reads CASSLAQVSDYQETQYF. In nucleotide form, the sequence is TGTGCCAGCAGCTTAGCGCAAGTTTCAGATTACCAAGAGACCCAGTACTTC. The full variable domain, with segments outside the CDR3 supplied by the reference TRBV7-9 and TRBJ2-5 proteins, appears as DTGVSQNPRHKITKRGQNVTFRCDPISEHNRLYWYRQTLGQGPEFLTYFQNEAQLEKSRLLSDRFSAERPKGSFSTLEIQRTEQGDSAMYLCASSLAQVSDYQETQYFGPGTRLLVL.